This T cell receptor (beta chain) was identified in a study of shared clonotypes between healthy human individuals. Germline V gene lookup returns CDR1 SGDLS and CDR2 YYNGEE. After removal of 4 bases from V and 4 bases from J, the junction contained 8 bases not matched to a gene. The CDR3 runs to 15 residues. In regard to this clone: What it binds is not known.

Naive CD8 cells, CD45RO-negative and positively selected for CCR7, excluded terminally differentiated effector memory CD45RA+ cells. It was about 180 ng DNA, 31,000 or so T cell genomes, that sorted-subset replicate PCRs used. TCRdb's copy holds only in-frame clones and misses some; the assay was immunoSEQ multiplex PCR. The sample contains some 600,000 clones, approximately 96% of which appear only once. General study findings and limits: Tissues were not sampled, only blood, and their repertoires likely differ.

The gene calls are TRBV9 and TRBJ2-5; 9 nucleotides align to TRBD1. The receptor was derived from a woman aged 25 to 39 in good health. Sequences were obtained from naive CD8+ T cells sorted from blood. The DNA of the CDR3 is TGTGCCAGCAGCTCGCGACAGGGGGAGACAGAGACCCAGTACTTC. Its translation is CASSSRQGETETQYF. The whole variable domain, remainder taken from reference TRBV9 and TRBJ2-5, is DSGVTQTPKHLITATGQRVTLRCSPRSGDLSVYWYQQSLDQGLQFLIQYYNGEERAKGNILERFSAQQFPDLHSELNLSSLELGDSALYFCASSSRQGETETQYFGPGTRLLVL.